Each of the 6 T cell receptor beta chains below was sequenced from the same sample in a study of blood T cell repertoires in COVID-19. TCRdb's table, derived via immunoSEQ multiplex PCR, lists solely in-frame clones and lacks some. Altogether approximately 210,000 clones are present, approximately 84% being singletons, with the ten largest covering around 7.3%. Sample: peripheral blood. The receptor set was obtained from a woman aged 50 to 60 with active or convalescent COVID-19.

V gene TRBV6-5 combines with J gene TRBJ1-1; D ambiguous. CDR1 and CDR2 (germline): MNHEY, SVGAGI. The V end was cut by 0 bases, the J end by 1 base, with 12 bases between. The CDR3 runs 16 residues. CDR3 sequence (DNA): TGTGCCAGCAGTTACTCGAGGTCGGAGGGGAACACTGAAGCTTTCTTT. It encodes CASSYSRSEGNTEAFF.

V usage is TRBV19 and J usage is TRBJ1-5; 12 bases are shared with TRBD1. Germline assignment: CDR1 LNHDA and CDR2 SQIVND (reference sequence). V shed 6 bases, J shed 6 bases, and the junction held 6 bases outside the gene matches. The CDR3 spans 15 residues. CDR3 residues: CASSPGTGGIQPQHF. The DNA of the CDR3 is TGTGCCAGTAGCCCCGGGACAGGGGGCATTCAGCCCCAGCATTTT. The full variable domain, rest sourced from reference TRBV19 and TRBJ1-5, is DGGITQSPKYLFRKEGQNVTLSCEQNLNHDAMYWYRQDPGQGLRLIYYSQIVNDFQKGDIAEGYSVSREKKESFPLTVTSAQKNPTAFYLCASSPGTGGIQPQHFGDGTRLSIL.

This sequence joins TRBV27 and TRBJ2-3; 10 positions match TRBD2. This CDR3 spans 16 amino acids. V lost 3 bases, J lost 5 bases, and 8 bases stayed unmatched. Germline assignment: CDR1 MNHEY and CDR2 SMNVEV (reference sequence). The CDR3 DNA reads as TGTGCCAGCAGTTTCGCGAGCGGGGGGGTTAGAGATACGCAGTATTTT. Amino acids: CASSFASGGVRDTQYF.

The gene calls are TRBV2 and TRBJ1-2; the D gene is possibly TRBD1 (6 bases). The germline V gene encodes CDR1 SNHLY and CDR2 FYNNEI. V lost 4 bases to trimming and J lost 4 bases, with 13 bases between them. The CDR3 loop spans 14 amino acids. The CDR3 bases are TGTGCCAGCAGTGGGGAGGGGGGGCCCTATGGCTACACCTTC. Protein product: CASSGEGGPYGYTF.

The CDR3: CASRWEGQGAYGYTF. In DNA form, the CDR3 reads TGTGCCAGCAGGTGGGAAGGACAGGGAGCCTATGGCTACACCTTC. V gene TRBV3-1 (or the pseudogene TRBV3-2) combines with J gene TRBJ1-2, with 8 nucleotides matching TRBD1. CDR1 is LGHDT and CDR2 is YNNKEL in the germline V gene (reference sequence). The CDR3 spans 15 residues. J gave up 4 bases and V 6 bases, and 10 bases lay outside the gene matches.

The chain is built from TRBV5-1 and TRBJ1-2; 7 bases map to TRBD1. CDR1 is SGHRS and CDR2 is YFSETQ in the germline V gene. Unmatched junction bases numbered 10, after V lost 4 bases and J lost 4 bases. The CDR3 covers 15 residues. CDR3 in DNA: TGCGCCAGCAGCCAGGGGATGACAGGGATCTATGGCTACACCTTC. Amino acid sequence: CASSQGMTGIYGYTF.